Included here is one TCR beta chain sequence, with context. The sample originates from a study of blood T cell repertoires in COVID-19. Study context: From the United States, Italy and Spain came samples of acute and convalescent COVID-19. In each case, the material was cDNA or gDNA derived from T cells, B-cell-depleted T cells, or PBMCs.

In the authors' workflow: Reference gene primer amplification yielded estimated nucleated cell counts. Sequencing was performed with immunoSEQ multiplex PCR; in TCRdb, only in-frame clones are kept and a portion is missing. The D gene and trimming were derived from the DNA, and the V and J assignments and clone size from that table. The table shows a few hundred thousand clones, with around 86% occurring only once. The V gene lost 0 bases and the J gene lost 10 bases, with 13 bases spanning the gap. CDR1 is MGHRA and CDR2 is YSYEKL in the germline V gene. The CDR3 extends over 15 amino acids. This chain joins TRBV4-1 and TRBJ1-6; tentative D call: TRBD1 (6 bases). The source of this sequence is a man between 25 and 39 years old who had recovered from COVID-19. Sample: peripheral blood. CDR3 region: CASSQESTGLSPLHF. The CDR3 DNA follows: TGCGCCAGCAGCCAAGAGTCTACAGGGCTGTCACCCCTCCACTTT.